This record concerns one T cell receptor (beta chain) sequence. Original processing notes: Counts of nucleated cells, estimated from reference gene primer amplification, were obtained. Clones were sequenced by immunoSEQ multiplex PCR, and TCRdb holds only the in-frame ones, with some missing. The DNA was the basis for D and trimming; V, J and clone size are from that table. The sample lists 150,000 to 170,000 clones, roughly four fifths occurring once. The V and J ends lost 6 bases and 0 bases, in that order; junction bases with no gene match: 4. Germline CDR1 WSHSY, CDR2 SAAADI. The CDR3 consists of 15 residues. The sample belongs to a study of blood T cell repertoires in COVID-19. As for the study in general: The United States, Italy and Spain were the sources of the acute and convalescent COVID-19 samples. In each case, the material was cDNA or gDNA derived from T cells, B-cell-depleted T cells, or PBMCs.

Source material: peripheral blood. J is TRBJ2-3 and V is TRBV10-2; 9 bases fit TRBD2. The TCR originated in an elderly man with acute or convalescent COVID-19. CDR3 sequence (DNA): TGCGCCAGCAGGGCGACTAGCGGAAGCACAGATACGCAGTATTTT. It specifies CASRATSGSTDTQYF.